Listed below are T cell receptor beta chains from one sample, sequenced in a study of cytomegalovirus exposure and HLA in healthy donors. Measured with immunoSEQ multiplex PCR; TCRdb has only the in-frame clones, and not every one. The sample holds 110,000 or so clones, about three quarters seen once. Specimen: PBMCs. The receptor set was obtained from a female donor in good health and CMV-seronegative. Both conserved end residues are part of each CDR3. Fields, in order: clone size, V gene, J gene, CDR3 protein. Clone size is stated in some rows and not others, as once, few, many or a class when expanded.

clone_size: -
v_call: TRBV7-9
j_call: TRBJ2-7
cdr3_aa: CSSSPGQETYEQYF

clone_size: few
v_call: TRBV6-5
j_call: TRBJ1-1
cdr3_aa: CASSPSRFMNTEAFF

clone_size: -
v_call: TRBV11-2
j_call: TRBJ2-7
cdr3_aa: CASSRLPGQGYEQYF

clone_size: -
v_call: TRBV5-5
j_call: TRBJ2-3
cdr3_aa: CASSLEAGDTQYF

clone_size: -
v_call: TRBV5-1
j_call: TRBJ2-5
cdr3_aa: CASSTTSGGDLYF

clone_size: -
v_call: TRBV30
j_call: TRBJ2-2
cdr3_aa: CAWRLADKNTGELFF

clone_size: -
v_call: TRBV6-5
j_call: TRBJ2-5
cdr3_aa: CASSLGGGPYETQYF

clone_size: -
v_call: TRBV7-6
j_call: TRBJ1-2
cdr3_aa: CASSLDEQGDYGYTF

clone_size: -
v_call: TRBV6-1
j_call: TRBJ2-2
cdr3_aa: CASSQIAGLHGELFF

clone_size: few
v_call: TRBV27
j_call: TRBJ1-1
cdr3_aa: CASSSRQGENTEAFF

clone_size: -
v_call: TRBV7-2
j_call: TRBJ2-7
cdr3_aa: CASSFRGTENYEQYF

clone_size: -
v_call: TRBV29-1
j_call: TRBJ2-1
cdr3_aa: CSADSYNEQFF

clone_size: -
v_call: TRBV6-5
j_call: TRBJ2-1
cdr3_aa: CASSPGHGYNEQFF

clone_size: -
v_call: TRBV6-1
j_call: TRBJ1-1
cdr3_aa: CASTPTGVNTEAFF

clone_size: -
v_call: TRBV11-2
j_call: TRBJ2-7
cdr3_aa: CASTVTTGSSYEQYF

clone_size: -
v_call: TRBV30
j_call: TRBJ2-5
cdr3_aa: CAWNNQETQYF